Presented here are 21 T cell receptor beta chains from one specimen sequenced in a study of blood T cell repertoires in COVID-19. The assay was immunoSEQ multiplex PCR, and TCRdb's table has in-frame clones only and misses some. The sample has 200,000 or so clones; approximately 83% are singletons. The sample consisted of peripheral blood. These receptors originate from a woman between 55 and 75 years old with acute or convalescent COVID-19.

The chain uses TRBV6-2 or TRBV6-3 and TRBJ2-1, with 8 bases matching TRBD2. Losses at the gene ends were 2 bases for V and 3 bases for J; bases not matched to a gene: 6. This CDR3 spans 16 amino acids. Germline V lookup: CDR1 MNHEY, CDR2 SVGEGT. CDR3 in DNA: TGTGCCAGCAGTTACCCCAGCGGGGGCTACTACAATGAGCAGTTCTTC. This sequence encodes CASSYPSGGYYNEQFF.

The chain is built from TRBV19 and TRBJ1-5; weak D call: TRBD1 (6 bases). The CDR3 spans 15 residues. From germline, CDR1 is LNHDA and CDR2 SQIVND (reference sequence). V was clipped by 11 bases and J by 0 bases, with 17 bases between them. The DNA of the CDR3 is TGTGCCTCCCTGGGACACTTATATAGCAATCAGCCCCAGCATTTT. The encoded protein is CASLGHLYSNQPQHF.

This clone was recorded a few times. This chain links TRBV15 with TRBJ1-3, with D possibly being TRBD1 (5 bases). CDR1 and CDR2 (germline): LNHNV, YYDKDF (reference sequence). Trimming pared 0 bases from V and 16 bases from J, leaving 16 bases between. The CDR3 is 13 amino acids. The CDR3 coding sequence is TGTGCCACCAGCAGAGATCCCCGGGGGGAACCGTATTTT. Translated, it gives CATSRDPRGEPYF.

The chain joins TRBV30 to TRBJ1-2; D ambiguous. The V gene's germline CDR1 is GTSNPN and CDR2 SVGIG (reference sequence). Trimming cost V 4 bases and J 2 bases, with 11 bases left between them. The CDR3 spans 13 residues. The CDR3: CAWTRSTNYGYTF. The CDR3, as DNA: TGTGCCTGGACCCGGAGTACCAACTATGGCTACACCTTC.

V gene TRBV6-2 or TRBV6-3 combines with J gene TRBJ1-1; D uncertain. Germline CDR1 MNHEY, CDR2 SVGEGT. The CDR3 length is 14 residues. Trimming shortened V by 2 bases and J by 4 bases, and 11 bases separated the two germline ends. CDR3: CASSYRRVGTEAFF. The CDR3, as DNA: TGTGCCAGCAGTTACAGGAGGGTTGGCACTGAAGCTTTCTTT.

V gene TRBV6-5 combines with J gene TRBJ1-3, with 8 bases fitting TRBD1. With 6 bases clipped from V and 4 bases from J, the junction kept 5 bases outside the gene matches. Germline V lookup: CDR1 MNHEY, CDR2 SVGAGI. The length of the CDR3 is 14 residues. The CDR3 DNA reads TGTGCCAGCAGGACAGGGGCGGACGGAAACACCATATATTTT. This gives the protein CASRTGADGNTIYF.

The chain combines TRBV2 with TRBJ2-7; 10 bases line up with TRBD1. Germline-derived CDR1 and CDR2 are SNHLY and FYNNEI. The V and J ends lost 6 bases and 4 bases, in that order; junction bases with no gene match: 6. The CDR3 is made up of 14 amino acids. The CDR3 spells CASSFGTGEYEQYF. CDR3 nucleotide sequence: TGTGCCAGCAGCTTCGGGACAGGGGAGTACGAGCAGTACTTC. Full variable domain (rest looked up from reference TRBV2 and TRBJ2-7): EPEVTQTPSHQVTQMGQEVILRCVPISNHLYFYWYRQILGQKVEFLVSFYNNEISEKSEIFDDQFSVERPDGSNFTLKIRSTKLEDSAMYFCASSFGTGEYEQYFGPGTRLTVT.

V is TRBV5-1 and J is TRBJ1-2; TRBD1 might be the D (5 bases). Trimming left V 4 bases short and J 9 bases short, with 22 bases between. Germline CDR1 is SGHRS and CDR2 is YFSETQ. The CDR3 covers 15 residues. DNA of the CDR3: TGCGCCAGCAGCGTAAATACTGACAGATCGGGTCGCTACACCTTC. Its protein is CASSVNTDRSGRYTF.

About this clone: The sample holds other DNA sequences that translate to the same CDR3. The V call is TRBV7-2, the J call TRBJ2-2; 8 bases are shared with TRBD2. The CDR3 is 16 amino acids. Germline values: CDR1 SGHTA, CDR2 FQGNSA. The J segment lost 0 bases and the V segment lost 2 bases, leaving 2 bases of the junction unmatched. CDR3 amino acids: CASSLIGGANTGELFF. The CDR3, as DNA: TGTGCCAGCAGCTTAATCGGGGGGGCGAACACCGGGGAGCTGTTTTTT.

In this sample, this clone turned up a few times. The chain links TRBV5-5 to TRBJ2-3; D possibly corresponds to TRBD1 (6 bases). The length of the CDR3 is 17 residues. Germline V lookup: CDR1 SGHKS, CDR2 YYEKEE (reference sequence). V was cut by 4 bases and J by 2 bases, with 20 bases left in between. The CDR3 loop is CASSQTGSSSYTDTQYF. CDR3 nucleotide sequence: TGTGCCAGCAGCCAGACAGGAAGCAGTTCTTACACAGATACGCAGTATTTT.

The V call is TRBV3-1 (or the pseudogene TRBV3-2), the J call TRBJ2-2; TRBD1 aligns across 12 bases. With V trimmed by 4 bases and J by 0 bases, 6 bases remained unmatched. The CDR3 runs to 18 residues. CDR1 LGHDT and CDR2 YNNKEL come from the germline V gene (reference sequence). This CDR3 reads CASSRRDRGPANTGELFF. Here the CDR3 DNA reads TGTGCCAGCAGCCGTCGGGACAGGGGGCCCGCGAACACCGGGGAGCTGTTTTTT.

This chain joins TRBV5-5 and TRBJ1-2; 7 nucleotides align to TRBD1. V was clipped by 4 bases and J by 9 bases; unmatched bases: 12. This CDR3 comprises 14 residues. Germline V gene data show CDR1 as SGHKS and CDR2 as YYEKEE (reference sequence). CDR3 nucleotide sequence: TGTGCCAGCAGCGCCAGGACAGGCCTCGTAAGCTACACCTTC. The encoded protein is CASSARTGLVSYTF.

V is TRBV3-1 (or the pseudogene TRBV3-2) and J is TRBJ1-2; no clear D. V gave up 2 bases and J gave up 13 bases, with 20 bases separating them. This CDR3 comprises 14 residues. CDR1 is LGHDT, CDR2 YNNKEL, per germline (reference sequence). CDR3 in amino acids: CASSQHTNSPPLTF. The DNA for the CDR3 is TGTGCCAGCAGCCAACACACCAACAGCCCCCCCCTCACCTTC.

The chain links TRBV5-8 to TRBJ1-1, with 8 nucleotides matching TRBD1. The CDR3 extends over 13 amino acids. CDR1 and CDR2 from the germline V gene are SGHTS and YDEGEE. Trimming took 1 base from V and 5 from J; bases not matched to a gene: 1. CDR3 in amino acids: CASSLRQGTEAFF. DNA of the CDR3: TGTGCCAGCAGCTTGAGACAGGGGACTGAAGCTTTCTTT.

The V call is TRBV19, the J call TRBJ1-4; TRBD1 might be the D (6 bases). Germline values: CDR1 LNHDA, CDR2 SQIVND (reference sequence). The CDR3 contains 14 residues. Trimming removed 4 bases at V and 3 bases at J, with 9 bases between. Here the CDR3 reads CASSTGQSNEKLFF. In DNA, the CDR3 is TGTGCCAGTAGTACCGGACAGTCTAATGAAAAACTGTTTTTT.

The chain carries TRBV27 and TRBJ2-1, with D tentatively TRBD1 (5 bases). This CDR3 is 17 amino acids long. Germline V gene data show CDR1 as MNHEY and CDR2 as SMNVEV (reference sequence). V lost 5 bases and J lost 3, with 20 bases in between. CDR3: CASSRRFRASSYNEQFF. Here the CDR3 DNA reads TGTGCCAGCAGTCGACGATTCAGGGCGTCGAGCTACAATGAGCAGTTCTTC.

This sequence joins TRBV7-3 and TRBJ1-1, with no clear D. The germline V and J ends were trimmed by 3 bases and 5 bases, with 16 bases remaining between them. CDR1 SGHTA and CDR2 FQGTGA come from the germline V gene. The CDR3 spans 15 residues. The CDR3 is CASSFLEGIKTEAFF. CDR3 nucleotide sequence: TGTGCCAGCAGCTTCCTTGAGGGAATAAAAACTGAAGCTTTCTTT.

J is TRBJ2-1 and V is TRBV9; weak D call: TRBD2 (6 bases). The germline gives CDR1 SGDLS, CDR2 YYNGEE. The CDR3 length is 15 residues. Trimming shortened V by 0 bases and J by 5 bases, and 12 bases separated the two germline ends. This CDR3 is CASSVGSLAHNEQFF. The DNA for the CDR3 is TGTGCCAGCAGCGTAGGTTCACTAGCCCACAATGAGCAGTTCTTC. Filled out from reference TRBV9 and TRBJ2-1, the complete variable domain reads DSGVTQTPKHLITATGQRVTLRCSPRSGDLSVYWYQQSLDQGLQFLIQYYNGEERAKGNILERFSAQQFPDLHSELNLSSLELGDSALYFCASSVGSLAHNEQFFGPGTRLTVL.

This chain joins TRBV28 and TRBJ1-5, with TRBD1 matching over 11 bases. With 1 base clipped from V and 10 bases from J, the junction kept 15 bases outside the gene matches. The CDR3 has 18 residues. Germline values: CDR1 MDHEN, CDR2 SYDVKM. In nucleotides, the CDR3 is TGTGCCAGCAGTTTATTTTGGGGACCCGAGGGACAGGGGGACCCCCAGCATTTT. Amino acids: CASSLFWGPEGQGDPQHF. Supplemented by reference TRBV28 and TRBJ1-5, the full variable domain reads DVKVTQSSRYLVKRTGEKVFLECVQDMDHENMFWYRQDPGLGLRLIYFSYDVKMKEKGDIPEGYSVSREKKERFSLILESASTNQTSMYLCASSLFWGPEGQGDPQHFGDGTRLSIL.

The V gene is TRBV5-1, the J gene TRBJ2-4; 7 bases map to TRBD2. The junction had 4 bases not matched to a gene; V was cut back by 0 bases and J by 1 base. Germline CDR1 reads SGHRS; CDR2 reads YFSETQ. The CDR3 is 16 residues long. CDR3 amino acids: CASSLAGGSAKNIQYF. As DNA, the CDR3 is TGCGCCAGCAGCTTGGCGGGGGGATCGGCCAAAAACATTCAGTACTTC.

V is TRBV12-3 or TRBV12-4 and J is TRBJ2-1; TRBD2 is a possible D gene (6 bases). Trimming removed 6 bases at V and 10 bases at J, with 10 bases between. The CDR3 spans 11 residues. The CDR3 sequence is CASREGVEQFF. Written as DNA, the CDR3 is TGTGCCAGCAGGGAGGGAGTAGAGCAGTTCTTC.